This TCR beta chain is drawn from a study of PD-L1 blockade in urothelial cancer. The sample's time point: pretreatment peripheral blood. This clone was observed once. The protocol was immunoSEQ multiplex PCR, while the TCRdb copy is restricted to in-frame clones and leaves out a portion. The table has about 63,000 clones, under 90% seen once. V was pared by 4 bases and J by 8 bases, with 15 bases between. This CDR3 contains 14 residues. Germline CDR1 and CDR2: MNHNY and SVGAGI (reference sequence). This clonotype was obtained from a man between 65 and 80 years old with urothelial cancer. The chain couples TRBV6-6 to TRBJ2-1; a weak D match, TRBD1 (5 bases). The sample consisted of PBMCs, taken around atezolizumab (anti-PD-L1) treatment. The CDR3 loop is CASSWPPQGDEQFF. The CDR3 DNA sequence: TGTGCCAGCAGTTGGCCGCCCCAGGGTGATGAGCAGTTCTTC.